Described below is a single T cell receptor (beta chain) sequence and its context. Its target is unknown. Clones were sequenced by immunoSEQ multiplex PCR, and TCRdb holds only the in-frame ones, with some missing. The table records 50,000 to 85,000 clones, approximately 92% of them present only once. The ends were cut back, 5 bases at V and 11 bases at J, with 13 bases in the middle. The germline V gene encodes CDR1 LNHDA and CDR2 SQIVND (reference sequence). CDR3 length: 13 residues. This sample is part of a study of Tregs in tolerant kidney transplant recipients. The study, taken as a whole, reports: Tregs expanded with activated donor B cells seemed most donor-specific. Donor-specific Treg expansion exceeded global Treg expansion in tolerant patients, suggesting antigen drive.

Material: CD8+ T cells from blood, obtained before the transplant. The clonotype originates from a human donor who received a combined kidney and bone marrow transplant. The rearrangement links TRBV19 to TRBJ1-6; weak D call: TRBD1 (5 bases). The CDR3 region is CASSPGHPTPLHF. The DNA for the CDR3 is TGTGCCAGTAGTCCAGGACATCCGACACCCCTCCACTTT.